This TCR beta chain came from a study of OX40 agonist ivuxolimab in advanced cancers. Study-level background: Of mixed ages from about 23 to 79 and averaging approximately 60 years, the group was more than 65% male.

The ends were cut back, 6 bases at V and 6 bases at J, with 14 bases in the middle. Looked up from germline, CDR1 is MNHEY and CDR2 is SMNVEV (reference sequence). This CDR3 is built from 13 residues. Here immunoSEQ multiplex PCR was the method, and the copy in TCRdb shows in-frame clones only, minus some. The repertoire holds some 42,000 clones, with 82% as singletons. This clone was seen more than once but under ten times. Sequencing was performed on CD4+ or CD8+ T cells sorted from blood, taken in a trial of the OX40 agonist ivuxolimab. V gene TRBV27 combines with J gene TRBJ1-1, with D possibly being TRBD1 (5 bases). The sequence was obtained from an adult with an advanced solid tumor such as melanoma, head and neck, liver or kidney cancer. In DNA form, the CDR3 reads TGTGCCAGCAGCTTGGGGGGGAGTTCTGAAGCTTTCTTT. Its translation is CASSLGGSSEAFF.